This T cell receptor (beta chain) appears in the sequencing data of a study of cytomegalovirus exposure and HLA in healthy donors. Trimming shortened V by 5 bases and J by 0 bases, and 13 bases separated the two germline ends. Germline V gene lookup returns CDR1 PRHDT and CDR2 FYEKMQ (reference sequence). There are 15 residues in the CDR3. The PCR employed 60 Vbeta primers together with 13 Jbeta primers. Assay: immunoSEQ multiplex PCR; the TCRdb copy retains only in-frame clones and omits some. The sample holds about 93,000 clones, under 90% seen once. The chain uses TRBV13 and TRBJ2-5, with a tentative D call TRBD2 (6 bases). The TCR was taken from a man aged 45 to 65 in good health and CMV-seronegative. The sequencing sample was made of PBMCs. CDR3 sequence reads: CASSIRGTHQETQYF. The DNA of the CDR3 is TGTGCCAGCAGCATCCGCGGGACTCACCAAGAGACCCAGTACTTC.